These 5 T cell receptor beta chains originate from one sample sequenced in a study of blood T cell repertoires in COVID-19. Profiling relied on immunoSEQ multiplex PCR, and the TCRdb table lists in-frame clones only, not all of them. Among approximately 250,000 clones listed, 65% to 90% were seen once. The specimen sequenced was peripheral blood. The receptors originated from a man aged 25-45 years with active or convalescent COVID-19.

This clone was picked up a small number of times. Other DNA sequences in this specimen translate into the identical CDR3. V usage is TRBV19 and J usage is TRBJ1-5, with 7 bases that match TRBD1. The CDR3 is made up of 14 amino acids. With 2 bases clipped from V and 6 bases from J, the junction kept 4 bases outside the gene matches. Germline-derived CDR1 and CDR2 are LNHDA and SQIVND (reference sequence). The CDR3 region has the DNA TGTGCCAGTAGTATACGAGACAGGGCTCAGCCCCAGCATTTT. This encodes CASSIRDRAQPQHF. The complete variable domain, with remaining parts taken from reference TRBV19 and TRBJ1-5, reads DGGITQSPKYLFRKEGQNVTLSCEQNLNHDAMYWYRQDPGQGLRLIYYSQIVNDFQKGDIAEGYSVSREKKESFPLTVTSAQKNPTAFYLCASSIRDRAQPQHFGDGTRLSIL.

CDR3 coding DNA: TGTGCCAGCAGCTCCCTGGGCAGGATTAATGAAAAACTGTTTTTT. Encoded protein: CASSSLGRINEKLFF. This chain joins TRBV7-2 and TRBJ1-4; D gene ambiguous. Trimming removed 4 bases from V and 4 bases from J, with 13 bases in between. Germline lookup yields CDR1 SGHTA and CDR2 FQGNSA. CDR3 length equals 15 residues.

This sequence joins TRBV11-2 and TRBJ2-5; 7 bases align to TRBD1. With V trimmed by 2 bases and J by 5 bases, 11 bases remained unmatched. The CDR3 runs to 16 residues. Germline CDR1 SGHAT, CDR2 FQNNGV. The CDR3 DNA follows: TGTGCCAGCAGCTTACTCGCGAAACAGGGGCGGGAGACCCAGTACTTC. Amino acid sequence: CASSLLAKQGRETQYF. The full variable domain, its missing parts supplied by reference TRBV11-2 and TRBJ2-5, is EAGVAQSPRYKIIEKRQSVAFWCNPISGHATLYWYQQILGQGPKLLIQFQNNGVVDDSQLPKDRFSAERLKGVDSTLKIQPAKLEDSAVYLCASSLLAKQGRETQYFGPGTRLLVL.

The chain has TRBV19 and TRBJ2-7; 11 bases match TRBD2. The V and J ends lost 8 bases and 0 bases, in that order; junction bases with no gene match: 6. Germline CDR1 LNHDA, CDR2 SQIVND (reference sequence). This CDR3 spans 15 amino acids. CDR3 in amino acids: CASQYGTSGSYEQYF. CDR3 bases: TGTGCCAGTCAATACGGGACTAGCGGCTCCTACGAGCAGTACTTC.

V is TRBV5-1 and J is TRBJ2-5; 7 bases match TRBD2. V was clipped by 0 bases and J by 0 bases; unmatched bases: 17. Germline V gene data show CDR1 as SGHRS and CDR2 as YFSETQ. The CDR3 covers 20 residues. CDR3 residues: CASSLGDLLAAGVYQETQYF. In DNA, the CDR3 is TGCGCCAGCAGCTTGGGGGACTTGTTGGCGGCGGGGGTTTACCAAGAGACCCAGTACTTC.